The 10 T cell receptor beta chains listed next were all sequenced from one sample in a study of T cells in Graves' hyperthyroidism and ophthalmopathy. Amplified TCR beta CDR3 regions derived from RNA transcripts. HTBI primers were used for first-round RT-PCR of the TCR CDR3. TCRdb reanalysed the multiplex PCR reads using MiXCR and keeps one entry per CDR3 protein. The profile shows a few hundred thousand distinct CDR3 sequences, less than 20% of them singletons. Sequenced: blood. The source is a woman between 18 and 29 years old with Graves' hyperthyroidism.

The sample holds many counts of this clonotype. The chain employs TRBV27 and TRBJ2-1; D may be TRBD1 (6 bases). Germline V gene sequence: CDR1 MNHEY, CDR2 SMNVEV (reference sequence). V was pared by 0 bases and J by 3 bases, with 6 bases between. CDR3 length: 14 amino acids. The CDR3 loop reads CASSLSGGYNEQFF. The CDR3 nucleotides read TGTGCCAGCAGTTTATCAGGGGGCTACAATGAGCAGTTCTTC.

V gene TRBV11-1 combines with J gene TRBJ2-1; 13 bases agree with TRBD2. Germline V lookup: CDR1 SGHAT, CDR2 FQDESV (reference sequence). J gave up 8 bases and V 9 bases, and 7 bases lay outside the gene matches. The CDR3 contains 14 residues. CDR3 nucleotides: TGTGCCAGTTGGACTAGCGGGAGATTATATGAGCAGTTCTTC. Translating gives CASWTSGRLYEQFF.

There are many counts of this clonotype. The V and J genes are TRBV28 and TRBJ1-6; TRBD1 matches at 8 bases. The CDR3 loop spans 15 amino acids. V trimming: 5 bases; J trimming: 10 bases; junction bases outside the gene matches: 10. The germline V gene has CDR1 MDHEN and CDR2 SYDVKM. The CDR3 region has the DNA TGTGCCAGCAGTCCCCCGGACAGGGTAGGATCACCCCTCCACTTT. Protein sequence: CASSPPDRVGSPLHF.

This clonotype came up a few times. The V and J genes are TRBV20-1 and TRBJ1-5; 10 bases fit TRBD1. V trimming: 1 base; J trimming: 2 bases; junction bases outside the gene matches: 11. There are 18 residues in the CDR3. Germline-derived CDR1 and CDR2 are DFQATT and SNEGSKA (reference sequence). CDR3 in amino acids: CSARVRDRGPPGNQPQHF. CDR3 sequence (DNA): TGCAGTGCTAGAGTCCGGGACAGGGGCCCCCCGGGCAATCAGCCCCAGCATTTT.

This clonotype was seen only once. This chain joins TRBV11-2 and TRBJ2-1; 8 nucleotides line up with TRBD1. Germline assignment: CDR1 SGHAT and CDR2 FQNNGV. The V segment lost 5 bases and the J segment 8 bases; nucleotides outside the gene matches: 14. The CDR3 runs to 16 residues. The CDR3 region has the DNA TGTGCCAGCAGCGCACAGACAGGGGTGTTTGGGGATGAGCAGTTCTTC. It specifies CASSAQTGVFGDEQFF.

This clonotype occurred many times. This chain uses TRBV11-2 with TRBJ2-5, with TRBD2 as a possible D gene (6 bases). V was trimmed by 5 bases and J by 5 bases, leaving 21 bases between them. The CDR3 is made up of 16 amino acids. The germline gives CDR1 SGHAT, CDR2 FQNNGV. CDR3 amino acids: CASSRPGMGGQETQYF. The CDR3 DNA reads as TGTGCCAGCAGCCGTCCGGGGATGGGGGGTCAGGAGACCCAGTACTTC.

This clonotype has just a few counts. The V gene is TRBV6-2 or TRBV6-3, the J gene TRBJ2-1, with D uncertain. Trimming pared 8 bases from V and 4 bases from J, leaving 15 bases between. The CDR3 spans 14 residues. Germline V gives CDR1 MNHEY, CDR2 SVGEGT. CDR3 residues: CASQTTDHYNEQFF. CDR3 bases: TGTGCCAGCCAAACCACAGACCATTACAATGAGCAGTTCTTC.

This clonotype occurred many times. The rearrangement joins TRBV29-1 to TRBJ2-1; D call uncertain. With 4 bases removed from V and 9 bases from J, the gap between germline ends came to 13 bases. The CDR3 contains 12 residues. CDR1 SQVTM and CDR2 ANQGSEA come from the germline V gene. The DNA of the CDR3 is TGCAGCGTTGGAAGTGGGGTCGGTGAGCAGTTCTTC. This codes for CSVGSGVGEQFF.

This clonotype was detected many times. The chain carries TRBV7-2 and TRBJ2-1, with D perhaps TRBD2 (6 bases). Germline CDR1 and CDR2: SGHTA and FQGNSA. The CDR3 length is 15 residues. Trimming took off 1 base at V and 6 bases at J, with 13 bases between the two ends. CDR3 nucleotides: TGTGCCAGCAGCTTAGGAGTTGCGGGACTCAATGAGCAGTTCTTC. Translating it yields CASSLGVAGLNEQFF.

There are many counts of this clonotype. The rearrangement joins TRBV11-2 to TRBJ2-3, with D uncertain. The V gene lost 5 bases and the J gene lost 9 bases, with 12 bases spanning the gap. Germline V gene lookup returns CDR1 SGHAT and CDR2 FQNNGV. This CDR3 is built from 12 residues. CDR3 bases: TGTGCCAGCAGCCCCCGACATGACACGCAGTATTTT. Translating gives CASSPRHDTQYF.